This is a list of T cell receptor beta chains from one sample in a study of blood T cell repertoires in COVID-19. The table came from immunoSEQ multiplex PCR; TCRdb's copy has only in-frame clones and leaves some out. There are about 99,000 clones in the sample; approximately 80% occur only once, and around 13% lies in the top ten. The source material was peripheral blood. These receptor sequences come from a human donor in a cohort sampled during active COVID-19. Both conserved end residues are part of each CDR3. A D gene is named only where the DNA matches it firmly.

>TRBJ2-2|TRBD2|TRBV5-4
TGTGCCAGCAGCCACCGAGCGGGGCGCAACACCGGGGAGCTGTTTTTT
CASSHRAGRNTGELFF
>TRBJ1-1|TRBD1|TRBV19
TGTGCCAGTAGTCAGGGGGCCGACACTGAAGCTTTCTTT
CASSQGADTEAFF
>TRBJ2-1|-|TRBV10-2
TGCGCCAGCAGACCAAGGATAATCGACGCAGGCGAATCCTACAATGAGCAGTTCTTC
CASRPRIIDAGESYNEQFF
>TRBJ1-2|-|TRBV6-6
TGTGCCAGCAGCCCGACTGGGTATGGCTACACCTTC
CASSPTGYGYTF
>TRBJ1-4|-|TRBV14
TGTGCCAGCAGCCCCACCGCCTTTGGCCCAACTAATGAAAAACTGTTTTTT
CASSPTAFGPTNEKLFF
>TRBJ2-1|TRBD2|TRBV15
TGTGCCACCAGCAGAGGCTCGGGACTAGCGTACAATGAGCAGTTCTTC
CATSRGSGLAYNEQFF
>TRBJ1-5|-|TRBV27
TGTGCCAGCAGTTTCGGGGGTCAGCCCCAGCATTTT
CASSFGGQPQHF
>TRBJ1-1|TRBD1|TRBV12-5
TGTGCTAGTGGTTTGTACCCAGGGGGTAGGGTCTTT
CASGLYPGGRVF
>TRBJ2-3|-|TRBV19
TGTGCCAGTAGTATTGGAGGGGCAGATACGCAGTATTTT
CASSIGGADTQYF
>TRBJ2-1|TRBD2|TRBV19
TGTGCCAGTAGTACGACTAGCGGGGGGGTGACCTACAATGAGCAGTTCTTC
CASSTTSGGVTYNEQFF